Following are 25 T cell receptor beta chains from one sample sequenced in a study of T cell responses to AZD1222 COVID-19 vaccine. TCRdb's table, derived via immunoSEQ multiplex PCR, lists solely in-frame clones and lacks some. The sample carries some 150,000 clones, 85% to 90% recorded once. Material: peripheral blood, obtained on day 0 of AZD1222 vaccination. The receptors shown here come from an adult in good health.

The rearrangement uses TRBV29-1 and TRBJ2-1; possible D gene TRBD2, 6 bases. Between the trimmed V and J ends, which lost 4 bases and 6 bases, there was a span of 16 bases. This CDR3 is built from 14 residues. Germline V gene data show CDR1 as SQVTM and CDR2 as ANQGSEA. CDR3 nucleotide sequence: TGCAGCGTTGTGGGGGGTGGAGTTCTCAATGAGCAGTTCTTC. It translates to CSVVGGGVLNEQFF.

V gene TRBV19 combines with J gene TRBJ1-1, with D unresolved. Per germline, CDR1 LNHDA and CDR2 SQIVND (reference sequence). V lost 3 bases and J lost 1, with 9 bases in between. This CDR3 contains 14 residues. The CDR3: CASSMRVSNTEAFF. CDR3 DNA: TGTGCCAGTAGTATGAGAGTGTCGAACACTGAAGCTTTCTTT.

This chain joins TRBV28 and TRBJ1-2, with D unclear. CDR1 is MDHEN, CDR2 SYDVKM, per germline. The CDR3 covers 14 residues. Trimming pared 1 base from V and 8 bases from J, leaving 14 bases between. The CDR3 reads CASSLLASLGGYTF. CDR3 nucleotide sequence: TGTGCCAGCAGTTTATTAGCCTCACTTGGCGGCTACACCTTC.

CDR3 sequence: CASSAFGEGINSPLHF. DNA for the CDR3: TGCGCCAGCAGCGCCTTCGGGGAGGGAATTAATTCACCCCTCCACTTT. The chain carries TRBV5-1 and TRBJ1-6; D uncertain. The V gene lost 4 bases and the J gene lost 6 bases, with 17 bases spanning the gap. The CDR3 loop spans 16 amino acids. The germline V gene has CDR1 SGHRS and CDR2 YFSETQ.

The gene calls are TRBV7-2 and TRBJ2-2, with 11 positions matching TRBD2. Germline values: CDR1 SGHTA, CDR2 FQGNSA. This CDR3 has 16 amino acids. J lost 7 bases, V lost 1 base, and 5 bases had no gene match. CDR3 sequence (DNA): TGTGCCAGCAGCTTAGTAGCGGGAGGGCCCCACGGGGAGCTGTTTTTT. This sequence encodes CASSLVAGGPHGELFF. The full variable domain, with the rest looked up from reference TRBV7-2 and TRBJ2-2, is GAGVSQSPSNKVTEKGKDVELRCDPISGHTALYWYRQSLGQGLEFLIYFQGNSAPDKSGLPSDRFSAERTGGSVSTLTIQRTQQEDSAVYLCASSLVAGGPHGELFFGEGSRLTVL.

The chain carries TRBV7-8 and TRBJ2-1, with D unresolved. The germline V gene encodes CDR1 SGHVS and CDR2 FQNEAQ. The germline V and J ends were trimmed by 1 base and 7 bases, with 14 bases remaining between them. The CDR3 is 15 amino acids. CDR3: CASSLGRLGINEQFF. The CDR3 DNA reads TGTGCCAGCAGCTTAGGTCGGCTAGGGATAAATGAGCAGTTCTTC.

The CDR3 region is CASSVGTGGTETQYF. CDR3 DNA: TGTGCCAGCAGCGTCGGGACAGGAGGAACGGAGACCCAGTACTTC. The rearrangement joins TRBV7-8 to TRBJ2-5; 8 nucleotides line up with TRBD1. Germline values: CDR1 SGHVS, CDR2 FQNEAQ. Trimming cost V 5 bases and J 5 bases; bases outside gene matches: 10. CDR3 length: 15 amino acids.

This chain links TRBV24-1 with TRBJ2-5; D is ambiguous. This CDR3 spans 14 amino acids. V lost 4 bases and J 4 bases, leaving 12 bases between the germline ends. CDR1 is KGHDR and CDR2 is SFDVKD in the germline V gene. The CDR3 region is CATSESVTVETQYF. In DNA form, the CDR3 reads TGTGCCACCAGTGAGAGTGTGACGGTAGAGACCCAGTACTTC.

The genes are TRBV4-3 and TRBJ1-5; a possible D gene is TRBD1 (6 bases). Looked up from germline, CDR1 is LGHNA and CDR2 is YSLEER. The CDR3 runs to 14 residues. V was cut by 3 bases and J by 9 bases, with 15 bases left in between. The CDR3 loop reads CASSHQRGAWPQHF. CDR3 coding DNA: TGCGCCAGCAGCCACCAAAGGGGGGCATGGCCCCAGCATTTT.

The chain joins TRBV4-2 to TRBJ2-3; 8 positions match TRBD2. V trimming: 3 bases; J trimming: 4 bases; junction bases outside the gene matches: 9. This CDR3 region has 16 residues. From germline, CDR1 is LGHNA and CDR2 YNFKEQ. This CDR3 reads CASSQGSGSFADTQYF. The CDR3 DNA is TGTGCCAGCAGCCAGGGCAGCGGGAGTTTTGCAGATACGCAGTATTTT.

The rearrangement links TRBV3-1 (or the pseudogene TRBV3-2) to TRBJ1-4, with D possibly being TRBD1 (5 bases). The V end was cut by 1 base, the J end by 4 bases, with 10 bases between. Germline V gene data show CDR1 as LGHDT and CDR2 as YNNKEL (reference sequence). The CDR3 length is 15 residues. This chain's CDR3 is CASSQGGGGNEKLFF. CDR3 coding DNA: TGTGCCAGCAGCCAAGGGGGTGGGGGTAATGAAAAACTGTTTTTT.

About this clone itself: The sample contains more than one DNA sequence encoding this CDR3. This rearrangement joins TRBV2 to TRBJ2-7, with D maybe TRBD1 (6 bases). V was trimmed by 6 bases and J by 0 bases, leaving 9 bases between them. The CDR3 length is 13 residues. Germline V gives CDR1 SNHLY, CDR2 FYNNEI. CDR3 in DNA: TGTGCCAGCAGAAGACAGGACTCCTACGAGCAGTACGTC. This sequence encodes CASRRQDSYEQYV.

The DNA for the CDR3 is TGTGCCAGCAGCTTGACGGGACAGGGGGAAGGGTTCTCTGGAAACACCATATATTTT. The encoded protein is CASSLTGQGEGFSGNTIYF. V usage is TRBV7-2 and J usage is TRBJ1-3, with 11 bases that match TRBD1. This CDR3 comprises 19 residues. J gave up 0 bases and V 3 bases, and 10 bases lay outside the gene matches. Germline CDR1 SGHTA, CDR2 FQGNSA.

The chain has TRBV7-3 and TRBJ1-1, with 7 positions matching TRBD1. V shed 4 bases, J shed 1 base, and the junction held 3 bases outside the gene matches. Germline values: CDR1 SGHTA, CDR2 FQGTGA. This CDR3 comprises 14 residues. The CDR3 nucleotides are TGTGCCAGCAGCTCCCAGGGGGAGAACACTGAAGCTTTCTTT. This codes for CASSSQGENTEAFF.

The chain is built from TRBV6-2 or TRBV6-3 and TRBJ2-7; D may be TRBD2 (5 bases). CDR3 length equals 15 residues. Trimming shortened V by 6 bases and J by 2 bases, and 17 bases separated the two germline ends. The V gene's germline CDR1 is MNHEY and CDR2 SVGEGT. Written as DNA, the CDR3 is TGTGCCAGCAGCCCCGAACTAGGAGTGCCCTACGAGCAGTACTTC. This encodes CASSPELGVPYEQYF.

This chain connects TRBV4-2 to TRBJ1-4; D possibly corresponds to TRBD1 (6 bases). With 1 base removed from V and 8 bases from J, the gap between germline ends came to 14 bases. Germline-derived CDR1 and CDR2 are LGHNA and YNFKEQ. The CDR3 extends over 15 amino acids. The CDR3 loop reads CASSQATQGGEKLFF. The CDR3 coding sequence is TGTGCCAGCAGCCAAGCCACACAGGGAGGAGAAAAACTGTTTTTT.

The V gene is TRBV30, the J gene TRBJ2-7, with D maybe TRBD2 (7 bases). Germline V gives CDR1 GTSNPN, CDR2 SVGIG (reference sequence). The CDR3 consists of 16 residues. With 2 bases removed from V and 7 bases from J, the gap between germline ends came to 24 bases. DNA of the CDR3: TGTGCCTGGAGTTGGGGGGGGCTAGCGAATACTTATGAGCAGTACTTC. Translated, it gives CAWSWGGLANTYEQYF.

The rearrangement links TRBV6-5 to TRBJ1-2, with D possibly matching TRBD1 (6 bases). V shed 0 bases and J shed 2 bases, with 13 bases lying between them. CDR3 length: 16 residues. Germline assignment: CDR1 MNHEY and CDR2 SVGAGI. CDR3 bases: TGTGCCAGCAGTTACTCAGGAGGAACAGGGAACTATGGCTACACCTTC. Encoded protein: CASSYSGGTGNYGYTF.

The chain uses TRBV7-2 and TRBJ2-7, with D perhaps being TRBD1 or TRBD2 (5 bases each). This CDR3 comprises 15 residues. In germline, CDR1 is SGHTA, CDR2 FQGNSA. V lost 1 base, J lost 2 bases, and 12 bases lay in between. CDR3 DNA: TGTGCCAGCAGCTTAGAAGGGGCCGGGACCTACGAGCAGTACTTC. This translates into CASSLEGAGTYEQYF.

The CDR3 reads CASTETYSNQPQHF. DNA of the CDR3: TGTGCCAGCACCGAGACCTATAGCAATCAGCCCCAGCATTTT. The chain recombines TRBV2 with TRBJ1-5; no firm D call. The CDR3 is made up of 14 amino acids. CDR1 is SNHLY and CDR2 is FYNNEI in the germline V gene. The V gene lost 7 bases and the J gene lost 0 bases, with 10 bases spanning the gap.

The chain combines TRBV11-2 with TRBJ2-5; perhaps TRBD1 as D (5 bases). Trimming removed 1 base from V and 0 bases from J, with 9 bases in between. This CDR3 spans 15 amino acids. Germline values: CDR1 SGHAT, CDR2 FQNNGV. CDR3 in amino acids: CASSLGGHYQETQYF. The DNA for the CDR3 is TGTGCCAGCAGCTTAGGTGGACACTACCAAGAGACCCAGTACTTC. The full variable domain, rest sourced from reference TRBV11-2 and TRBJ2-5, is EAGVAQSPRYKIIEKRQSVAFWCNPISGHATLYWYQQILGQGPKLLIQFQNNGVVDDSQLPKDRFSAERLKGVDSTLKIQPAKLEDSAVYLCASSLGGHYQETQYFGPGTRLLVL.

The table lists this clone with a few counts. The chain joins TRBV5-1 to TRBJ1-3; 7 bases align to TRBD1. This CDR3 is built from 16 residues. Germline-derived CDR1 and CDR2 are SGHRS and YFSETQ. The V segment lost 5 bases and the J segment 0 bases; nucleotides outside the gene matches: 8. CDR3 nucleotide sequence: TGCGCCAGCAGTATTACAGGGGCCAGCTCTGGAAACACCATATATTTT. Translating gives CASSITGASSGNTIYF.

The chain carries TRBV19 and TRBJ2-1; D is possibly TRBD2 (6 bases). CDR3 length equals 13 residues. Germline lookup yields CDR1 LNHDA and CDR2 SQIVND (reference sequence). V was cut by 3 bases and J by 8 bases, with 11 bases left in between. The CDR3 here is CASSIGTGDEQFF. CDR3 DNA: TGTGCCAGTAGTATCGGCACGGGGGATGAGCAGTTCTTC.

This chain joins TRBV7-8 and TRBJ1-1; D is uncertain. This CDR3 has 14 amino acids. The V end lost 4 bases, the J end lost 4 bases, and 13 bases lay between the germline ends. Germline CDR1 SGHVS, CDR2 FQNEAQ. The CDR3 is CASSSSWRATEAFF. In DNA form, the CDR3 reads TGTGCCAGCAGCTCCAGCTGGCGGGCCACTGAAGCTTTCTTT.

The V gene is TRBV10-2, the J gene TRBJ2-7; D might be TRBD2 (6 bases). This CDR3 has 15 residues. V lost 6 bases, J lost 0 bases, and 15 bases lay in between. The V gene's germline CDR1 is WSHSY and CDR2 SAAADI. DNA of the CDR3: TGCGCCAGCAGGTGGGAGCGGGTCCCCTCCTACGAGCAGTACTTC. Residues: CASRWERVPSYEQYF.